These 2 T cell receptor beta chains originate from one sample sequenced in a study of early T cells in non-severe SARS-CoV-2 infection. TCRdb re-called the 5' RACE reads with MiXCR, one entry per CDR3 protein. In the table there are about 21,000 distinct CDR3 sequences, 5% to 6% of which are singletons. The source material was whole blood, sampled at baseline. The receptors derive from an adult who was a healthcare worker with PCR-confirmed SARS-CoV-2 infection or an uninfected control (not recorded which).

Sample share makes this clonotype medium-sized. V gene TRBV7-8 combines with J gene TRBJ2-7, with TRBD1 matching 7 bases. CDR1 and CDR2 from the germline V gene are SGHVS and FQNEAQ. The trim removed 1 base at V and 0 bases at J, leaving 3 bases unmatched. CDR3 length equals 15 residues. DNA for the CDR3: TGTGCCAGCAGCTTAGTTTGGGACAGCTCCTACGAGCAGTACTTC. Amino acid sequence: CASSLVWDSSYEQYF.

This clonotype came up many times. This chain connects TRBV7-9 to TRBJ1-4; a possible D gene is TRBD1 (6 bases). V lost 7 bases to trimming and J lost 0 bases, with 12 bases between them. CDR3 length equals 15 residues. Germline loops: CDR1 SEHNR, CDR2 FQNEAQ (reference sequence). CDR3 sequence reads: CASIRDTSTNEKLFF. The CDR3 DNA reads as TGTGCCAGCATCCGGGACACTTCAACTAATGAAAAACTGTTTTTT.